The subject of this entry is one T cell receptor (beta chain). Antigen specificity is unknown. The data stem from a study of post-analysis software for immune sequencing data. Study-wide context: Several disease courses (relapsing-remitting, secondary progressive and progressive-relapsing) of multiple sclerosis were included.

V dropped 8 bases and J dropped 6; count of bases not matched to a gene: 2. The CDR3 runs to 11 residues. The germline V gene has CDR1 SNHLY and CDR2 FYNNEI. Study-level findings and limits: Batch-mates among the samples co-clustered strongly by F measure. Roughly five TRBV segments were more frequent in patients than controls; TRBV5-6, TRBV5-1 and TRBV20-1 belonged to this group.

Sequencing libraries made from TCR beta cDNA carried unique molecular identifiers. TCRdb independently ran MiXCR on the PCR reads; one entry per CDR3 protein. The sample includes around 710,000 distinct CDR3 sequences, 46% of them seen just once. Source material: blood. The gene calls are TRBV2 and TRBJ2-7; 9 bases fit TRBD1. The sequence came from a girl under 18 with multiple sclerosis. The CDR3 is CASRDRVEQYF. The DNA of the CDR3 is TGTGCCAGCCGGGACAGGGTCGAGCAGTACTTC.